This note documents a single T cell receptor beta chain sequence. No antigen is known for it. The record originates from a study of T cells after posttransplantation cyclophosphamide. Germline V gives CDR1 LNHDA, CDR2 SQIVND (reference sequence). CDR3 size: 14 residues. Trimming shortened V by 5 bases and J by 2 bases, and 13 bases separated the two germline ends. Findings and caveats of the study: Donor-recipient repertoire similarity was low at 1-2 months, rising over year one. Recipient CMV seropositivity and CMV reactivation strongly tracked TRB clonality. Tissue-infiltrating T cells from skin or gut overlapped little with blood T cells.

Using immunoSEQ multiplex PCR, the repertoire was profiled, and TCRdb retains in-frame clones only, with some absent. This sample has approximately 3,100 clones, with 75% to 90% found just once. Treatment was busulfan-fludarabine conditioning, a marrow graft, and cyclophosphamide on days +3 and +4. The rearrangement uses TRBV19 and TRBJ2-7, with D possibly being TRBD1 (6 bases). Sequences were derived from PBMCs, sampled after allogeneic stem cell transplant with posttransplant cyclophosphamide. This clonotype was sampled from a female patient aged 50-59 years who received an allogeneic stem cell transplant from an unrelated donor, was CMV-positive, and had acute and chronic GVHD. Some T cells may be provided by the graft donor. The CDR3 is CASSVLQGPYEQYF. CDR3 DNA: TGTGCCAGTAGTGTATTACAGGGTCCCTACGAGCAGTACTTC.